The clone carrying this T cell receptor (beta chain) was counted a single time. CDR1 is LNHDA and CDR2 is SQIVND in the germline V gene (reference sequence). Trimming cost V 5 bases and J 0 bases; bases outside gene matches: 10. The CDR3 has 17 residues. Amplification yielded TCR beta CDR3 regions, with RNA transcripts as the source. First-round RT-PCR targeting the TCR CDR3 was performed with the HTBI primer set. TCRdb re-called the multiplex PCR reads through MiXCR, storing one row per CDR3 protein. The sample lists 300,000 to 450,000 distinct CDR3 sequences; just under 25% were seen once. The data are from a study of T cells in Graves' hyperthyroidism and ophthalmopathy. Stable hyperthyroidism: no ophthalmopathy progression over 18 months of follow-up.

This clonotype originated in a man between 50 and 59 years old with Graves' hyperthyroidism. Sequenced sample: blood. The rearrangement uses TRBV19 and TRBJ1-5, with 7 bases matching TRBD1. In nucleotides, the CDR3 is TGTGCCAGTAGTGAGCCCGGGACAGTGTATAGCAATCAGCCCCAGCATTTT. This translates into CASSEPGTVYSNQPQHF.